Listed here is a single T cell receptor beta chain. The entry originates in a study of control samples from healthy donors and cancer patients. The data were produced by immunoSEQ multiplex PCR, yet TCRdb's version contains in-frame clones alone and is incomplete. The data show tens of thousands of clones, 75% to 90% seen once. The V end lost 1 base, the J end lost 0 bases, and 6 bases lay between the germline ends. CDR3 length: 14 amino acids. The V gene's germline CDR1 is SGHTA and CDR2 FQGNSA. V is TRBV7-2 and J is TRBJ1-2, with unresolved D. Sample: PBMCs. The receptor was isolated from a woman aged 45-65 years with lung cancer. In nucleotides, the CDR3 is TGTGCCAGCAGCTTAGGTTCAGCTAACTATGGCTACACCTTC. Amino acids: CASSLGSANYGYTF.